This T cell receptor beta chain was sequenced for a study of cytomegalovirus exposure and HLA in healthy donors. Regarding the study as a whole: Association with HLA alleles at 0.05 false discovery rate was found for 15,000 to 20,000 TCR beta sequences in a later analysis. A link between a missense DCLRE1C variant and TCR beta V- and J-gene trimming emerged from a later analysis. For presence/absence analyses, sequencing depth was assumed to be roughly uniform across donors.

PCR involved 60 Vbeta and 13 Jbeta primers. Produced via immunoSEQ multiplex PCR; TCRdb's table is partial and in-frame only. The sample includes approximately 180,000 clones, roughly four fifths of them seen just once. Details on this clone: Its specificity is not known.

The receptor comes from a woman between 18 and 29 years old in good health and CMV-seronegative. Sample: PBMCs.

CDR3 sequence reads: CASSPGQAPRGYTF. The CDR3 DNA sequence: TGTGCCAGCAGTCCGGGACAGGCTCCGCGGGGCTACACCTTC. V gene TRBV27 combines with J gene TRBJ1-2; TRBD1 agrees at 8 bases. The CDR3 contains 14 residues. Germline V gene sequence: CDR1 MNHEY, CDR2 SMNVEV (reference sequence). V shed 5 bases, J shed 8 bases, and the junction held 10 bases outside the gene matches.